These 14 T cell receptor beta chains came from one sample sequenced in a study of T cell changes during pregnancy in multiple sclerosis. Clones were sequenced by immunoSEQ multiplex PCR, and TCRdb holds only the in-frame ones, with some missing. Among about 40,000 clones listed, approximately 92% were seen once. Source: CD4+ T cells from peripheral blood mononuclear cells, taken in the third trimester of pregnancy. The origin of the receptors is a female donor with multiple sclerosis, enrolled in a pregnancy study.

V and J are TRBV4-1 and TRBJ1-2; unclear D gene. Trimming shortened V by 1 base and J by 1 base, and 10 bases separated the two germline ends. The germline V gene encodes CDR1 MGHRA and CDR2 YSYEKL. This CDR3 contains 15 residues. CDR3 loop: CASSQGDWNNYGYTF. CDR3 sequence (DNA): TGCGCCAGCAGCCAAGGCGACTGGAATAACTATGGCTACACCTTC.

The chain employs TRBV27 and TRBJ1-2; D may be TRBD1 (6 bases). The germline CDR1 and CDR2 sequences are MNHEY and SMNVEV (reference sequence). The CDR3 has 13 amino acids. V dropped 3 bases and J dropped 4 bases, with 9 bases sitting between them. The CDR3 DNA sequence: TGTGCCAGCAGTTTGCAACAGGGCTATGGCTACACCTTC. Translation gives CASSLQQGYGYTF.

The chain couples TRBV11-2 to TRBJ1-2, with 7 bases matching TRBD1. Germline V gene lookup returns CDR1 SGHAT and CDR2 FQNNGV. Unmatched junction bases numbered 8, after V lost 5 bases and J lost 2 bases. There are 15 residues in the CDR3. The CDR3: CASSTRSTGNYGYTF. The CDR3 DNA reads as TGTGCCAGCAGCACCCGATCGACAGGGAACTATGGCTACACCTTC. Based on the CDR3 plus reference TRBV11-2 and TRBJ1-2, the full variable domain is EAGVAQSPRYKIIEKRQSVAFWCNPISGHATLYWYQQILGQGPKLLIQFQNNGVVDDSQLPKDRFSAERLKGVDSTLKIQPAKLEDSAVYLCASSTRSTGNYGYTFGSGTRLTVV.

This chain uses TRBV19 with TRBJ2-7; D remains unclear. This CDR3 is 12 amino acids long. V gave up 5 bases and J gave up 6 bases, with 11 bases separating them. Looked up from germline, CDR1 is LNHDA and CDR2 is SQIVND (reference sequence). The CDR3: CASSFQSGEQYF. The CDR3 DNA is TGTGCCAGTAGTTTCCAATCAGGCGAGCAGTACTTC.

The CDR3 DNA reads TGTGCCAGCAGCTCCCAGATCCTCGGTGGCTCAGGGGAGACCCAGTACTTC. This sequence encodes CASSSQILGGSGETQYF. V is TRBV11-2 and J is TRBJ2-5, with a weak D call TRBD1 (5 bases). The CDR3 is 17 residues long. The germline gives CDR1 SGHAT, CDR2 FQNNGV. The V and J ends lost 4 bases and 5 bases respectively, with 23 bases between them.

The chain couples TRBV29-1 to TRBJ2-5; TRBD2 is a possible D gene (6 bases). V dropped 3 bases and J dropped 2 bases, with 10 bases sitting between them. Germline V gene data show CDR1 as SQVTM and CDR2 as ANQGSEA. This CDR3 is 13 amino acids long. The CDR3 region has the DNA TGCAGCGTTGAGGGGCGGGAACAAGAGACCCAGTACTTC. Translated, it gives CSVEGREQETQYF.

CDR3 in DNA: TGCGCCAGCAGCCACCCCACAGGGTCCGATACGCAGTATTTT. It translates to CASSHPTGSDTQYF. V and J are TRBV4-1 and TRBJ2-3; maybe TRBD1 (6 bases). CDR3 length equals 14 residues. Germline V CDR1 and CDR2: MGHRA, YSYEKL. With 3 bases removed from V and 6 bases from J, the gap between germline ends came to 13 bases.

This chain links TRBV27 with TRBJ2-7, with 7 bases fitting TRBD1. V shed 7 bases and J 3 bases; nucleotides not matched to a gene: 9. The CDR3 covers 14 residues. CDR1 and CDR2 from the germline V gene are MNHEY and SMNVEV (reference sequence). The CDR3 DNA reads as TGTGCCAGCATTCCACGGGACAGAGACTACGAGCAGTACTTC. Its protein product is CASIPRDRDYEQYF.

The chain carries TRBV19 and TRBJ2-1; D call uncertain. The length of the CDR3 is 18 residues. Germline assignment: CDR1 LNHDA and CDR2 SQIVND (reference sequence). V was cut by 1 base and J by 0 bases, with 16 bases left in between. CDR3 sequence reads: CASSIGSIRSSSYNEQFF. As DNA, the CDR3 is TGTGCCAGTAGTATAGGTTCGATCCGTTCTAGCTCCTACAATGAGCAGTTCTTC. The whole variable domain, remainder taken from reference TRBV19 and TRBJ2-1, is DGGITQSPKYLFRKEGQNVTLSCEQNLNHDAMYWYRQDPGQGLRLIYYSQIVNDFQKGDIAEGYSVSREKKESFPLTVTSAQKNPTAFYLCASSIGSIRSSSYNEQFFGPGTRLTVL.

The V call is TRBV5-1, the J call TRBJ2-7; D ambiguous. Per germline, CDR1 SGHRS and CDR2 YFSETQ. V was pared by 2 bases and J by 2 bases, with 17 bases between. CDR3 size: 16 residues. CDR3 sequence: CASSFSETPATYEQYF. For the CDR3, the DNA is TGCGCCAGCAGCTTCTCCGAGACACCGGCCACCTACGAGCAGTACTTC.

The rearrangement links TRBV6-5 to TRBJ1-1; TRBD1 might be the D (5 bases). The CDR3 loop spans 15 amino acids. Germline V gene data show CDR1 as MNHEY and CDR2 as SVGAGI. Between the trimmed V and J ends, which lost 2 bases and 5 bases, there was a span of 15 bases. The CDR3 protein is CASSYDSGIGTEAFF. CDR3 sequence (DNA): TGTGCCAGCAGTTACGATTCAGGGATCGGGACTGAAGCTTTCTTT.

As DNA, the CDR3 is TGTGCCTGGAGTCTAAACCCCCCCAATGGCTACACCTTC. This encodes CAWSLNPPNGYTF. The chain carries TRBV30 and TRBJ1-2; D remains unclear. The CDR3 runs 13 residues. Germline CDR1 is GTSNPN and CDR2 is SVGIG (reference sequence). V dropped 2 bases and J dropped 6 bases, with 13 bases sitting between them. Full variable domain (rest looked up from reference TRBV30 and TRBJ1-2): SQTIHQWPATLVQPVGSPLSLECTVEGTSNPNLYWYRQAAGRGLQLLFYSVGIGQISSEVPQNLSASRPQDRQFILSSKKLLLSDSGFYLCAWSLNPPNGYTFGSGTRLTVV.

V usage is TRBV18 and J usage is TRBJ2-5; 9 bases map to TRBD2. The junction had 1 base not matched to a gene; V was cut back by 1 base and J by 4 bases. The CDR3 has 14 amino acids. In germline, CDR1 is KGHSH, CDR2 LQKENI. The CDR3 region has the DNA TGTGCCAGCTCACCACTAGCGGGAGTAGAGACCCAGTACTTC. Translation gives CASSPLAGVETQYF. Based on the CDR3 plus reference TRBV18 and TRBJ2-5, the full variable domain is NAGVMQNPRHLVRRRGQEARLRCSPMKGHSHVYWYRQLPEEGLKFMVYLQKENIIDESGMPKERFSAEFPKEGPSILRIQQVVRGDSAAYFCASSPLAGVETQYFGPGTRLLVL.

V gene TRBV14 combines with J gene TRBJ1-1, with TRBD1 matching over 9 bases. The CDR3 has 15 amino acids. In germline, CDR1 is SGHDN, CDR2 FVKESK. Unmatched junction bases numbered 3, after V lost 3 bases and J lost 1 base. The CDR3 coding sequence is TGTGCCAGCAGCCAGAGGACAGGGGCGAACACTGAAGCTTTCTTT. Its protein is CASSQRTGANTEAFF.